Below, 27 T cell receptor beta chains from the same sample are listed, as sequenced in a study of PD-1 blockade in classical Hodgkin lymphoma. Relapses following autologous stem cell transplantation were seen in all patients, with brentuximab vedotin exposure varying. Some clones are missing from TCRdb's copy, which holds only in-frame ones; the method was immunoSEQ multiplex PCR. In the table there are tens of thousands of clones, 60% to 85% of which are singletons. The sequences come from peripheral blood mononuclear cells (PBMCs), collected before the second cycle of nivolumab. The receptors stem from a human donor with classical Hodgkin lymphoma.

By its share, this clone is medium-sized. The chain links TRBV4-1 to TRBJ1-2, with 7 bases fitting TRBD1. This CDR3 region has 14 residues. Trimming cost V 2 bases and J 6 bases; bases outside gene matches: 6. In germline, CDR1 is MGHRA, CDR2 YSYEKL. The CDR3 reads CASSQLQGLNGYTF. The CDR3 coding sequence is TGCGCCAGCAGCCAACTACAGGGGTTGAATGGCTACACCTTC.

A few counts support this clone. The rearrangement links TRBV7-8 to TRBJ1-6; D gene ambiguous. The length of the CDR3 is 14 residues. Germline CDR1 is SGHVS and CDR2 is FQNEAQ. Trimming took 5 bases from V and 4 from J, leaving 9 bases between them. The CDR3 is CASSGMGYNSPLHF. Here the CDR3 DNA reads TGTGCCAGCAGCGGAATGGGGTATAATTCACCCCTCCACTTT.

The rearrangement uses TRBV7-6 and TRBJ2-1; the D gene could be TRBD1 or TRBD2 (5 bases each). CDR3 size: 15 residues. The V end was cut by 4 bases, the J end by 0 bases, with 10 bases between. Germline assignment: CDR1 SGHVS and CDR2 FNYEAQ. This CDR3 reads CASSSEGPSYNEQFF. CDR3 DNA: TGTGCCAGCAGCTCCGAGGGACCCTCCTACAATGAGCAGTTCTTC.

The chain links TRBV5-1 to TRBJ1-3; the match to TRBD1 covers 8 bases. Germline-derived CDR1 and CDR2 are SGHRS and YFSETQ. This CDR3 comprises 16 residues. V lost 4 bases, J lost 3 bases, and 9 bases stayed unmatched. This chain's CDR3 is CASSPGTGQHGNTIYF. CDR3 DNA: TGCGCCAGCAGCCCGGGGACAGGTCAGCATGGAAACACCATATATTTT. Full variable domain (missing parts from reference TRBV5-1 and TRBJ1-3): KAGVTQTPRYLIKTRGQQVTLSCSPISGHRSVSWYQQTPGQGLQFLFEYFSETQRNKGNFPGRFSGRQFSNSRSEMNVSTLELGDSALYLCASSPGTGQHGNTIYFGEGSWLTVV.

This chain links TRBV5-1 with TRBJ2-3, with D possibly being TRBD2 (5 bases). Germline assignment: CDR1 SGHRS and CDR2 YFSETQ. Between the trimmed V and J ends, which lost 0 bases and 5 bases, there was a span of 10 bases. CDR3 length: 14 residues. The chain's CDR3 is CASSLVSEGDTQYF. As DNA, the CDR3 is TGCGCCAGCAGCTTGGTTTCTGAGGGAGATACGCAGTATTTT. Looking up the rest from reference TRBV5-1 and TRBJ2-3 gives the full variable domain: KAGVTQTPRYLIKTRGQQVTLSCSPISGHRSVSWYQQTPGQGLQFLFEYFSETQRNKGNFPGRFSGRQFSNSRSEMNVSTLELGDSALYLCASSLVSEGDTQYFGPGTRLTVL.

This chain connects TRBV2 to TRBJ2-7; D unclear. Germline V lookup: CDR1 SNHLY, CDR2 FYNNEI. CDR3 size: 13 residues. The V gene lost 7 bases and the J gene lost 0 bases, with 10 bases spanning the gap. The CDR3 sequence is CASTGVLSYEQYF. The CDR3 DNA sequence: TGTGCCAGCACAGGCGTTCTCTCCTACGAGCAGTACTTC.

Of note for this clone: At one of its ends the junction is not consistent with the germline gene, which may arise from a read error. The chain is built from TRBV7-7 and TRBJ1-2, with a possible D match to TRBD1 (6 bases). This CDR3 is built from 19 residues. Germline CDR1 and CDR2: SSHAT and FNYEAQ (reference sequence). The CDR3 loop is CASSLADETGGRGNYGYTF. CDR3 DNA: TGTGCTAGCAGCTTAGCGGACGAAACGGGGGGGCGCGGTAACTATGGCTACACCTTC.

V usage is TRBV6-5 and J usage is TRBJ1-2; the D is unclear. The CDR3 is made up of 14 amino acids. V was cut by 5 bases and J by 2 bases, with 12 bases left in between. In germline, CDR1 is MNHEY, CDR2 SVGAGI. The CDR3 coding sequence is TGTGCCAGCAGTAACGAAAGGGTAAACTATGGCTACACCTTC. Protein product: CASSNERVNYGYTF.

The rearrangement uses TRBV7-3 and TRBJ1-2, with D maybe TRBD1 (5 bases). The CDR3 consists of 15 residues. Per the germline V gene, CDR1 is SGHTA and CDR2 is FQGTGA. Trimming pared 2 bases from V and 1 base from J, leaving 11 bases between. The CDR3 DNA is TGTGCCAGCAGCTTATCGGCAGGGAGTAACTATGGCTACACCTTC. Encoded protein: CASSLSAGSNYGYTF.

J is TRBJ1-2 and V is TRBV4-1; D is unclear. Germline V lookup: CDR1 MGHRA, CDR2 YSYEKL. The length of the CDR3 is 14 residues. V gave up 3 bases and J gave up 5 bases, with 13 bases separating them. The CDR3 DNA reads TGCGCCAGCAGCCAGGCTGGGATGCTGTATGGCTACACCTTC. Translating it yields CASSQAGMLYGYTF.

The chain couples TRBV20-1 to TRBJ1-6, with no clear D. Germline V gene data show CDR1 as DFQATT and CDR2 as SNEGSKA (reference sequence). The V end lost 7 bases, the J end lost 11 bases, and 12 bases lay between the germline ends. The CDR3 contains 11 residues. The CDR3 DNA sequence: TGCAGTGTCAGCGGTGGGCCACCCCTCCACTTT. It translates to CSVSGGPPLHF.

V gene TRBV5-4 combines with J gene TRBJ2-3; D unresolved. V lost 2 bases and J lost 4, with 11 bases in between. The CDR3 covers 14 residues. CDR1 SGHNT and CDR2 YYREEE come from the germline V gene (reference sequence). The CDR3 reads CASSFSDSADTQYF. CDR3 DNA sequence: TGTGCCAGCAGCTTCTCTGACTCTGCAGATACGCAGTATTTT.

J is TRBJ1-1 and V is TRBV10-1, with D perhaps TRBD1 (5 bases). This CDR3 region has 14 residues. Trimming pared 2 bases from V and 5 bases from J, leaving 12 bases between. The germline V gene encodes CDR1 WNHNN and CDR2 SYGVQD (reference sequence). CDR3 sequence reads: CASSESGGITEAFF. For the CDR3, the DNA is TGCGCCAGCAGTGAGAGTGGGGGAATAACTGAAGCTTTCTTT.

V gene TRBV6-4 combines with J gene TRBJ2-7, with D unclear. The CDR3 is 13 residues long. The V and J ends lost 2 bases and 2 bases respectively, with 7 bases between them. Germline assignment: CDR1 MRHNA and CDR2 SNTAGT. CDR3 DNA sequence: TGTGCCAGCAGTGACGGGCCAACCTACGAGCAGTACTTC. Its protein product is CASSDGPTYEQYF.

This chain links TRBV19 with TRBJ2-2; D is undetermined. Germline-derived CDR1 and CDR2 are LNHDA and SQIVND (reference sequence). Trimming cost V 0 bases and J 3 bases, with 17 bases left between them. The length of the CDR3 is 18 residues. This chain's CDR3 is CASSIDDGVSLHTGELFF. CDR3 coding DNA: TGTGCCAGTAGTATAGATGATGGCGTATCGTTACACACCGGGGAGCTGTTTTTT.

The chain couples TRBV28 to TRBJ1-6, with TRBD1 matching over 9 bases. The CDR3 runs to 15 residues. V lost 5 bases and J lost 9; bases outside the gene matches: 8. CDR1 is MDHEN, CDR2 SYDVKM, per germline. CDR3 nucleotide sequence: TGTGCCAGCAGTCCCTTCGACAGGGGGATTTCACCCCTCCACTTT. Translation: CASSPFDRGISPLHF.

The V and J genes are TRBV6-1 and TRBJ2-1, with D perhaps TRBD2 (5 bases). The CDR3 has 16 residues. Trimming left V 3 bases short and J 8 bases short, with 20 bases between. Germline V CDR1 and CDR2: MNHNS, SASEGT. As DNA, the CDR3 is TGTGCCAGCAGTGAGGGTATGGGGAGACTGCCGGATGAGCAGTTCTTC. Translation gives CASSEGMGRLPDEQFF.

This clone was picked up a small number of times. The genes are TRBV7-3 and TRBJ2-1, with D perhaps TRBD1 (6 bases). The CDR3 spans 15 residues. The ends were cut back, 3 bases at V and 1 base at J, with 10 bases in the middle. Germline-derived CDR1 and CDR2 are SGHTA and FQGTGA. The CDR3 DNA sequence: TGTGCCAGCAGCTTGGACAGCGGATCCTACAATGAGCAGTTCTTC. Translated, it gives CASSLDSGSYNEQFF.

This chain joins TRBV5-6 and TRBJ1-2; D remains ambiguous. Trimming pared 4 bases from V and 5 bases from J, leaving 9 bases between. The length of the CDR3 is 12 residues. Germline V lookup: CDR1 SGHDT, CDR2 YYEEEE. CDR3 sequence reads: CASSQDWYGYTF. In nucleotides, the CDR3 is TGTGCCAGCAGCCAAGACTGGTATGGCTACACCTTC.

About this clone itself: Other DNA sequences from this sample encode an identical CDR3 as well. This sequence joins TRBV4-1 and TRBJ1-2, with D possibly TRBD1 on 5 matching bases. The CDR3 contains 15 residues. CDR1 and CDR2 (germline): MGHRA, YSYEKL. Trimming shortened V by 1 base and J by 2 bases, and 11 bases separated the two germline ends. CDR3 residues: CASSQGPGLNYGYTF. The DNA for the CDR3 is TGCGCCAGCAGCCAAGGGCCGGGACTGAACTATGGCTACACCTTC.

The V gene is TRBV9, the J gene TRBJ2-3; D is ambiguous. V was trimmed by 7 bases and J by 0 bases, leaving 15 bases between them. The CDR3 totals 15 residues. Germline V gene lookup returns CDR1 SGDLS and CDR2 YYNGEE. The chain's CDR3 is CASGDDTISTDTQYF. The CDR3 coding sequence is TGTGCCAGCGGTGACGACACAATTAGCACAGATACGCAGTATTTT.

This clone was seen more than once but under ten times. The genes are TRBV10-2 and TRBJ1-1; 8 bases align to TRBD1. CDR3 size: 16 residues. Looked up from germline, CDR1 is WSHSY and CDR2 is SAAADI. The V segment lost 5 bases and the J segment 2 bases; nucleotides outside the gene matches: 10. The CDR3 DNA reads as TGCGCCAGCAGTTTACCTGTTTCAGGGGGCAACACTGAAGCTTTCTTT. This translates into CASSLPVSGGNTEAFF.

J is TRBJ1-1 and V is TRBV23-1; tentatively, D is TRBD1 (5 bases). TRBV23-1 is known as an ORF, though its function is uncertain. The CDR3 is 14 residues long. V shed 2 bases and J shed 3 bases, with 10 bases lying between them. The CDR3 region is CASSQLRVDTEAFF. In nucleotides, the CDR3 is TGCGCCAGCAGTCAACTCAGGGTGGACACTGAAGCTTTCTTT.

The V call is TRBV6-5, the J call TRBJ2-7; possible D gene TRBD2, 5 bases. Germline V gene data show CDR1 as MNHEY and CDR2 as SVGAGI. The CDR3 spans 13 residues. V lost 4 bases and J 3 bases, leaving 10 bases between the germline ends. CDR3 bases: TGTGCCAGCAGTTCCGGGATTTACTACGAGCAGTACTTC. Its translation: CASSSGIYYEQYF.

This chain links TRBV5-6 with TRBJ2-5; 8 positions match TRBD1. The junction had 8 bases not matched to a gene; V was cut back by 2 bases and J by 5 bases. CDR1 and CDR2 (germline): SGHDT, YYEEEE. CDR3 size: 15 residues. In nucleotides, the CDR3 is TGTGCCAGCAGCTTCGGGGCAGGGGGCTGGGAGACCCAGTACTTC. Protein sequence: CASSFGAGGWETQYF.

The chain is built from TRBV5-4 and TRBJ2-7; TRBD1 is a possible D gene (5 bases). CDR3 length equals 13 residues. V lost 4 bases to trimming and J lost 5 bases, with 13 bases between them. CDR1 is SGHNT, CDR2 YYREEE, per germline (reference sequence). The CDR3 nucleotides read TGTGCCAGCAGCGTTAGGGGTTCTAACGAGCAGTACTTC. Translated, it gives CASSVRGSNEQYF. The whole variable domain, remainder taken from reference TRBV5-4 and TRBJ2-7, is ETGVTQSPTHLIKTRGQQVTLRCSSQSGHNTVSWYQQALGQGPQFIFQYYREEENGRGNFPPRFSGLQFPNYSSELNVNALELDDSALYLCASSVRGSNEQYFGPGTRLTVT.

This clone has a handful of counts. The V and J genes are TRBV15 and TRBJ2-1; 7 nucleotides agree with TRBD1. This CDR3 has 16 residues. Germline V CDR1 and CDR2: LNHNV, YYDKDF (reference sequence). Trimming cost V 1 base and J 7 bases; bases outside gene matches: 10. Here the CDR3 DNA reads TGTGCCACCAGCAGAGGGGGAAACGACAGGGAGAATGAGCAGTTCTTC. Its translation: CATSRGGNDRENEQFF.